This TCR beta chain was documented in a study of blood T cell repertoires in COVID-19. In the original workflow: Quantification of nucleated cells was approximated via reference gene primer amplification. Repertoires were generated with immunoSEQ multiplex PCR, while TCRdb's copy carries only in-frame clones and drops some. V and J calls and clone size follow that table, whereas D and trimming were derived from the DNA. The sample yields roughly 280,000 clones, more than 80% seen once. Participant-reported clinical history was the basis for cohort assignment. The ends were cut back, 7 bases at V and 4 bases at J, with 16 bases in the middle. CDR1 SGHVS and CDR2 FNYEAQ come from the germline V gene. CDR3 length: 14 residues.

The TCR was taken from a woman aged 18-29 years who had recovered from COVID-19. The sample comprised PBMCs or T cells enriched from blood (not recorded which). This sequence joins TRBV7-6 and TRBJ2-5, with D perhaps TRBD2 (7 bases). CDR3 in amino acids: CASTQRAGAETQYF. CDR3 sequence (DNA): TGTGCCAGCACGCAGCGGGCGGGGGCAGAGACCCAGTACTTC.